This T cell receptor (beta chain) appears in the sequencing data of a study of shared clonotypes between healthy human individuals (dated by TCRdb to 2020 to 2021). Background on the whole study: A few men and a couple of women, aged 18 to 49 years, made up the cohort. To estimate repertoire size and how much clonotypes are shared between individuals, the study performed deep sequencing of blood TCR repertoires from five healthy adults. Leukapheresis yielded between about 0.9 and 10 billion PBMCs per donor. Per donor, three plates each were used for CD4 naive and CD4 memory, two for CD8 naive, and one for CD8 memory. Libraries were prepared and TCR repertoires were sequenced by different laboratories using diverse techniques, in order to increase sequencing depth and limit assay-specific biases.

The junction carries 9 bases between V and J, which are trimmed by 5 bases and 5 bases respectively. The germline V gene sets CDR1 to SGHAT and CDR2 to FQNNGV. Counted from cysteine to phenylalanine, this CDR3 has 12 amino acids. Only CDR3 DNA remains: 36 bases, in frame from the first base. Note on this clone: The target of this receptor is not known. No per-base quality is available; no much larger clone lies one base away.

General conclusions and limits of the study: Compared with non-shared clonotypes, the clonotypes found in all four sorted-subset donors had higher generation probabilities. Pairwise subsampling led to the expectation that sequencing depth would affect the degree of clonotype sharing among donors. Naive subsets generally had larger estimated clonotype richness than memory subsets. Even with the large sequencing depth, rarefaction of the sorted-subset datasets indicated that sequencing was incomplete. Sampling was limited to blood, and TCR repertoires in tissue likely differ from TCR repertoires in blood. Across a handful of donors, 4.5% to 6.5% of naive CD4, over 3% of naive CD8, under 2.5% of memory CD4, and roughly 0.41% of memory CD8 clonotypes were shared. Because the study included only a small number of donors, the genetic and exposure-history diversity represented was limited.

The donors were healthy, HIV-negative adults who had no recently reported acute infections or vaccinations. Every donor was a Caucasian adult living in Nashville, Tennessee, USA. CD4+ T cells were enriched by magnetic negative selection, after which naive cells were positively selected on CD45RA and the negative fraction was taken as the memory subset. Blood was collected by leukapheresis, and PBMCs were isolated by Ficoll-Histopaque density gradient centrifugation and then cryopreserved in liquid nitrogen vapor phase. Analytical flow cytometry was used to check the purity and quantity of every magnetically sorted T cell population. Genomic DNA was isolated from each sorted fraction and quantified by UV absorbance on a Nanodrop 2000c. Using the deep immunoSEQ assay, multiplex PCR amplified TCR CDR3 regions from genomic DNA. Genomic DNA extracted from each cell subset was distributed evenly over all wells of several immunoSEQ 96-well plates, and each plate served as one replicate. For sorted subsets, about 200 ng genomic DNA, equal to some 30,000 T cell genomes, was loaded into each replicate PCR. Purified libraries were measured with a Qubit 3.0 fluorometer, size-checked on a Bioanalyzer 2100, and measured again with the KAPA Library Quantification kit. Every immunoSEQ 96-well plate was sequenced on a dedicated single-read 150-cycle Illumina NextSeq 550 flow cell. Concerning the study's data processing: Because the immunoSEQ output held only junctional sequences and lacked quality scores, the filtering could not match the filtering applied to full-length reads. To assign V/J genes and CDR3, sequences were annotated against IMGT germline references using PyIR, a Python wrapper for IgBLAST v1.9. Reads were filtered out if the reads had weak V/J assignments (E-value above 1e-6), no CDR3, stop codons, out-of-frame junctions, or ambiguous translated residues. V3J clonotypes were defined as sequences sharing an identical inferred V gene, J gene, and CDR3 amino acid sequence. To compute the percentage overlap between repertoires, the number of shared unique clonotypes was divided by the size of the smaller repertoire. RTK rarefaction, the Chao1 estimator, and Recon v2.1 estimates of unobserved clonotypes were used to assess repertoire richness. OLGA was used to compute generation probabilities for all TCRbeta clonotypes that the gDNA method yielded from a few donors. The table comes from immuneACCESS by way of TCRdb, which keeps in-frame sequences with V and J called. Part of the clones is missing from these tables; in studies checked, under half for an unresolved V gene and the rest for unknown reasons. V and J calls and clone size are copied from that table; D and trimming were computed from the DNA. The sample table lists about 1 million clones, approximately 76% of them with a count of one. In total, the top ten clones hold roughly 1.4% of the sample.

The chain is assembled from TRBV11-2 and TRBJ2-5; matching of 5 bases hints at TRBD2 as the D gene. The clonotype originates from a man aged 18 to 29 in good health. What was sequenced was memory CD4+ T cells sorted from blood. The cell subset or site label corresponds to: CD45RA-negative fraction. DNA sequence: TGTGCCAGCAGCCCTAGGGAGGAGACCCAGTACTTC. This encodes CASSPREETQYF.